The subject of this entry is one T cell receptor (beta chain). Sequenced by immunoSEQ multiplex PCR; TCRdb stores in-frame clones only, minus some. The top ten hold under 4.5% of the sample, which has 90,000 to 110,000 clones, 90% seen once. Losses at the gene ends were 0 bases for V and 5 bases for J; bases not matched to a gene: 5. Germline values: CDR1 SGHRS, CDR2 YFSETQ. The CDR3 has 15 amino acids. These data are taken from a study of control samples from healthy donors and cancer patients. This clonotype originated in a human donor in good health. The donor label of this sample is uncertain. Specimen: blood. The chain carries TRBV5-1 and TRBJ1-1; TRBD1 agrees at 9 bases. CDR3 sequence (DNA): TGCGCCAGCAGCTTGGACTTGACAGGGGGGACTGAAGCTTTCTTT. This encodes CASSLDLTGGTEAFF.